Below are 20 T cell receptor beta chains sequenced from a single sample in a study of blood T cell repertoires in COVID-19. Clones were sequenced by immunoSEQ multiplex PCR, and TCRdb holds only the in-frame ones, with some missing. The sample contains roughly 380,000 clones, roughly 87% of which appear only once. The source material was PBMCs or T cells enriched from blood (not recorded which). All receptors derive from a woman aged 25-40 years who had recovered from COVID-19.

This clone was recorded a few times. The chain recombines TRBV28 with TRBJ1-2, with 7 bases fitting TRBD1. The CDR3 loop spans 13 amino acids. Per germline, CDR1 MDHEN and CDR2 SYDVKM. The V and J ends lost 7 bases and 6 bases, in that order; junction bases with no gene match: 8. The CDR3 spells CASNPTGKDGYTF. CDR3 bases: TGTGCCAGCAACCCGACAGGGAAAGATGGCTACACCTTC.

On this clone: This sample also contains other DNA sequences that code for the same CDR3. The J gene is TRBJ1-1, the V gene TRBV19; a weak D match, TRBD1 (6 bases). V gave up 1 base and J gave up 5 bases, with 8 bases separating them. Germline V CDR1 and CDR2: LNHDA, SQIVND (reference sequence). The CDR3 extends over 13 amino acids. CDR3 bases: TGTGCCAGTAGTATAGCAGGGGTAACTGAAGCTTTCTTT. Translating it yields CASSIAGVTEAFF.

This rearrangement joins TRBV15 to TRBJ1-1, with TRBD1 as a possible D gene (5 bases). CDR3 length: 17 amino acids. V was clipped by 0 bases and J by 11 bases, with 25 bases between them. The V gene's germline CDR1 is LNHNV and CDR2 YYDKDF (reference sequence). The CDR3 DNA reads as TGTGCCACCAGCAGAGAATTGGGTTCGGCAGGGCGAGGTGGGGCTTTCTTT. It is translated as CATSRELGSAGRGGAFF.

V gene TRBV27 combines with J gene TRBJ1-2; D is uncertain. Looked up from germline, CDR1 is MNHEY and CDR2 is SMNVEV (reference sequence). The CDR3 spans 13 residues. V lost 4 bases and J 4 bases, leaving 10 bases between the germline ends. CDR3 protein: CASSSTHTYGYTF. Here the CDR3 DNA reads TGTGCCAGCAGTTCGACACACACCTATGGCTACACCTTC.

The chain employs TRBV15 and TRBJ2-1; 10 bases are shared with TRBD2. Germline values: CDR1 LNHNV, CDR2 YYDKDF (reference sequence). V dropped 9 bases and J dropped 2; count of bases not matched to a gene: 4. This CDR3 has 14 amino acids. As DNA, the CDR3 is TGTGCCACTCGGACTAGCGGTACCTACAATGAGCAGTTCTTC. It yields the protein CATRTSGTYNEQFF.

CDR3 loop: CATRGPNQPQHF. CDR3 nucleotides: TGTGCCACCAGGGGGCCCAATCAGCCCCAGCATTTT. V usage is TRBV15 and J usage is TRBJ1-5, with D possibly being TRBD1 (5 bases). From germline, CDR1 is LNHNV and CDR2 YYDKDF (reference sequence). The CDR3 is 12 amino acids. The V end was cut by 6 bases, the J end by 3 bases, with 6 bases between.

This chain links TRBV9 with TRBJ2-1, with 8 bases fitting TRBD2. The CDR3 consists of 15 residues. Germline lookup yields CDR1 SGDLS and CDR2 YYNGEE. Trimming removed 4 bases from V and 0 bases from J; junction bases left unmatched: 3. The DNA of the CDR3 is TGTGCCAGCAGCCCGGGACTAGTCTCCTACAATGAGCAGTTCTTC. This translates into CASSPGLVSYNEQFF.

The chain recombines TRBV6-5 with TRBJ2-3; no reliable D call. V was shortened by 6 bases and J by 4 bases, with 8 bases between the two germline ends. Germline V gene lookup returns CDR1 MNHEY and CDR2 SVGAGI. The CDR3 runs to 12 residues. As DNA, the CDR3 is TGTGCCAGCAGAAGAGAAGCAGATACGCAGTATTTT. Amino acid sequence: CASRREADTQYF.

CDR3 amino acids: CASSADGTRYNEQFF. Written as DNA, the CDR3 is TGTGCCAGCAGCGCCGACGGGACTAGGTACAATGAGCAGTTCTTC. The V and J genes are TRBV9 and TRBJ2-1, with 8 bases that match TRBD2. This CDR3 has 15 amino acids. CDR1 is SGDLS, CDR2 YYNGEE, per germline. The J segment lost 4 bases and the V segment lost 3 bases, leaving 6 bases of the junction unmatched.

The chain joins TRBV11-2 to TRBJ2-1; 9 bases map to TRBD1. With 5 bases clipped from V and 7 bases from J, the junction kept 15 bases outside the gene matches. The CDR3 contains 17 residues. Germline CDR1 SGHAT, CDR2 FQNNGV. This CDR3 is CASSPTSRDRVKNEQFF. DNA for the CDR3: TGTGCCAGCAGCCCTACTAGCAGGGACAGGGTAAAAAATGAGCAGTTCTTC.

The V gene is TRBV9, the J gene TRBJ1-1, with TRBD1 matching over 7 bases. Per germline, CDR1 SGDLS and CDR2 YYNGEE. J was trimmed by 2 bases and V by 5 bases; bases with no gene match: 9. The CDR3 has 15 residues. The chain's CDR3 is CASSRSDRFNTEAFF. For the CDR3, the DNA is TGTGCCAGCAGTCGCTCGGACAGGTTTAACACTGAAGCTTTCTTT.

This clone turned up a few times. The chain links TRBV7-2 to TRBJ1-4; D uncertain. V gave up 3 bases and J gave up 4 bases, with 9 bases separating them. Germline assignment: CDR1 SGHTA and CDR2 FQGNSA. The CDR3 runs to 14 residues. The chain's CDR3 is CASSLARNNEKLFF. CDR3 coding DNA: TGTGCCAGCAGCTTGGCACGTAATAATGAAAAACTGTTTTTT.

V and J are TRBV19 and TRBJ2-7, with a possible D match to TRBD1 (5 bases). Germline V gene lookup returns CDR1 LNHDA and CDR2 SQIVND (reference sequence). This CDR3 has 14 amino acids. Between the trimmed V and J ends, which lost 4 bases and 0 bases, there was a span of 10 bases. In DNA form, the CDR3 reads TGTGCCAGTAGTACGTACGACAGCTCCTACGAGCAGTACTTC. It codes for CASSTYDSSYEQYF.

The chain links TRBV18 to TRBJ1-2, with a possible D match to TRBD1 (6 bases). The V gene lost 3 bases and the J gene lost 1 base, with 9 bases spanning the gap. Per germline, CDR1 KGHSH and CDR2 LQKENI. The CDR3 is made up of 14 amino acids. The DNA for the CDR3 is TGTGCCAGCTCACCCGAGGGGGATAACTATGGCTACACCTTC. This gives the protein CASSPEGDNYGYTF.

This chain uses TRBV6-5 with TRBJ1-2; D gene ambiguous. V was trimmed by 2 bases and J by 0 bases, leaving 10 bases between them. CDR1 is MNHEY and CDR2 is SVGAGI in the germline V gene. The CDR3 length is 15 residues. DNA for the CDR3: TGTGCCAGCAGTTACGGCGGCAATGCTAACTATGGCTACACCTTC. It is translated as CASSYGGNANYGYTF.

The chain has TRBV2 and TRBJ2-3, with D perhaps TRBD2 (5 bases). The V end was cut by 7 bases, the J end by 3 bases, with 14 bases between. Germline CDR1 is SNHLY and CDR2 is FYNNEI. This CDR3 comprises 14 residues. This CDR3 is CASTVQAETDTQYF. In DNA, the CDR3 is TGTGCCAGCACGGTCCAAGCGGAAACAGATACGCAGTATTTT.

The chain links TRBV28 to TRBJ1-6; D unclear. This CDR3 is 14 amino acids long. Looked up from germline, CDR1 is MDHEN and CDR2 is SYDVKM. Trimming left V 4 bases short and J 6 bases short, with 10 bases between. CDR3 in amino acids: CASSSRVPNSPLHF. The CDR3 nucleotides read TGTGCCAGCAGTTCTCGGGTGCCTAATTCACCCCTCCACTTT.

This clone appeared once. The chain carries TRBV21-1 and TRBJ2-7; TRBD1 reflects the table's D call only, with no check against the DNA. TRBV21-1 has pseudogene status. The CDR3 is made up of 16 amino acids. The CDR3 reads CASSKDRDRDPYEQYF. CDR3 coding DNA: TGTGCCAGCAGCAAAGACAGGGACAGGGATCCATACGAGCAGTACTTC.

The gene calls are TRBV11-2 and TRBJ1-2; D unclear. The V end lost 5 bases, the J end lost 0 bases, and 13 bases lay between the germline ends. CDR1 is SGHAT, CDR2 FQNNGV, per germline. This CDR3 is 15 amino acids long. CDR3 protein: CASSPLDQPNYGYTF. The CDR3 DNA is TGTGCCAGCAGCCCTCTAGATCAACCTAACTATGGCTACACCTTC.

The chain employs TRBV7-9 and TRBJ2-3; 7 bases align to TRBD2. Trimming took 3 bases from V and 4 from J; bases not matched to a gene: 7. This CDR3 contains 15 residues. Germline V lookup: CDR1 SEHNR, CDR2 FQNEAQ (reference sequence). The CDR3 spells CASSFVAGIADTQYF. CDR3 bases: TGTGCCAGCAGCTTCGTAGCGGGTATTGCAGATACGCAGTATTTT.